The 31 T cell receptor beta chains in this list originate from one sample, sequenced in a study of blood T cell repertoires in COVID-19. The assay was immunoSEQ multiplex PCR, and TCRdb's table has in-frame clones only and misses some. Seen here are 200,000 to 250,000 clones, about four fifths observed once, and the top ten hold approximately 2%. The sample was peripheral blood. These receptors all stem from a man younger than 40 who had recovered from COVID-19.

The chain has TRBV7-2 and TRBJ2-3, with D tentatively TRBD1 (6 bases). The CDR3 contains 13 residues. Germline V gene sequence: CDR1 SGHTA, CDR2 FQGNSA. Trimming cost V 5 bases and J 9 bases, with 15 bases left between them. CDR3 nucleotides: TGTGCCAGCAGCCCCGACCCCGGACAGACGCAGTATTTT. It specifies CASSPDPGQTQYF.

The gene calls are TRBV12-3 or TRBV12-4 and TRBJ2-3; tentatively, D is TRBD2 (5 bases). CDR3 length equals 12 residues. Trimming shortened V by 8 bases and J by 1 base, and 7 bases separated the two germline ends. The CDR3 coding sequence is TGTGCCAGCGCGAGGGGCACAGATACGCAGTATTTT. Protein: CASARGTDTQYF.

CDR3 sequence: CASSATLTRVGETQYF. CDR3 bases: TGTGCCAGCAGCGCCACTCTGACCAGGGTGGGGGAGACCCAGTACTTC. The chain carries TRBV7-3 and TRBJ2-5, with a possible D match to TRBD1 (5 bases). The V end was cut by 5 bases, the J end by 5 bases, with 21 bases between. The germline gives CDR1 SGHTA, CDR2 FQGTGA. The CDR3 totals 16 residues.

The V gene is TRBV28, the J gene TRBJ1-1, with D hard to call. The germline V and J ends were trimmed by 6 bases and 4 bases, with 18 bases remaining between them. Germline CDR1 MDHEN, CDR2 SYDVKM. The CDR3 is 15 amino acids. The CDR3 DNA reads as TGTGCCAGCAGCGTCAACCCCGGGTCTACCACTGAAGCTTTCTTT. Protein product: CASSVNPGSTTEAFF.

The rearrangement links TRBV5-4 to TRBJ1-6; the match to TRBD1 covers 7 bases. Unmatched junction bases numbered 8, after V lost 1 base and J lost 10 bases. The length of the CDR3 is 15 residues. The germline V gene encodes CDR1 SGHNT and CDR2 YYREEE (reference sequence). CDR3 nucleotides: TGTGCCAGCAGCTTGCCCCAGGGGGTTGGGTCACCCCTCCACTTT. Its protein is CASSLPQGVGSPLHF.

This chain links TRBV18 with TRBJ1-2; 9 bases line up with TRBD1. Germline CDR1 and CDR2: KGHSH and LQKENI. V gave up 2 bases and J gave up 4 bases; unmatched junction bases: 5. The CDR3 consists of 15 residues. The CDR3 nucleotides are TGTGCCAGCTCACCATTTGGACAGGGGATCTATGGCTACACCTTC. Residues: CASSPFGQGIYGYTF. Looking up the rest from reference TRBV18 and TRBJ1-2 gives the full variable domain: NAGVMQNPRHLVRRRGQEARLRCSPMKGHSHVYWYRQLPEEGLKFMVYLQKENIIDESGMPKERFSAEFPKEGPSILRIQQVVRGDSAAYFCASSPFGQGIYGYTFGSGTRLTVV.

This sequence joins TRBV5-4 and TRBJ1-4; 7 nucleotides agree with TRBD1. This CDR3 comprises 16 residues. The germline V gene has CDR1 SGHNT and CDR2 YYREEE (reference sequence). V trimming: 2 bases; J trimming: 5 bases; junction bases outside the gene matches: 9. The CDR3 region has the DNA TGTGCCAGCAGCTTCCGAACCGGGACAGCCAATGAAAAACTGTTTTTT. It codes for CASSFRTGTANEKLFF.

The chain's CDR3 is CASSFRYTGELFF. The CDR3 DNA is TGTGCCAGCAGTTTTCGGTACACCGGGGAGCTGTTTTTT. V usage is TRBV12-3 or TRBV12-4 and J usage is TRBJ2-2; D is ambiguous. The CDR3 has 13 residues. The V end was cut by 3 bases, the J end by 3 bases, with 5 bases between.

J is TRBJ2-5 and V is TRBV7-9; tentatively, D is TRBD1 (5 bases). Germline CDR1 SEHNR, CDR2 FQNEAQ (reference sequence). CDR3 length: 14 amino acids. Trimming cost V 4 bases and J 2 bases, with 11 bases left between them. DNA of the CDR3: TGTGCCAGCAGCTCAGGGCGCCGTCAAGAGACCCAGTACTTC. Protein: CASSSGRRQETQYF. The entire variable domain, with the rest obtained from reference TRBV7-9 and TRBJ2-5, is as follows: DTGVSQNPRHKITKRGQNVTFRCDPISEHNRLYWYRQTLGQGPEFLTYFQNEAQLEKSRLLSDRFSAERPKGSFSTLEIQRTEQGDSAMYLCASSSGRRQETQYFGPGTRLLVL.

The chain has TRBV7-9 and TRBJ2-7; TRBD1 aligns across 7 bases. The CDR3 runs to 15 residues. Germline V gene sequence: CDR1 SEHNR, CDR2 FQNEAQ (reference sequence). The trim removed 8 bases at V and 4 bases at J, leaving 14 bases unmatched. CDR3 loop: CASHLEGQHKYEQYF. CDR3 in DNA: TGTGCCAGCCATCTAGAGGGACAGCATAAATACGAGCAGTACTTC.

There are a few counts of this clone. The gene calls are TRBV3-1 (or the pseudogene TRBV3-2) and TRBJ1-2; TRBD1 matches 8 bases. Trimming removed 0 bases from V and 9 bases from J; junction bases left unmatched: 3. CDR3 length equals 13 residues. Germline lookup yields CDR1 LGHDT and CDR2 YNNKEL (reference sequence). The CDR3: CASSQEWDRSYTF. CDR3 nucleotides: TGTGCCAGCAGCCAAGAATGGGACAGGAGCTACACCTTC.

The sample holds a few counts of this clone. The rearrangement links TRBV2 to TRBJ2-3, with D tentatively TRBD2 (5 bases). CDR1 is SNHLY, CDR2 FYNNEI, per germline. Trimming left V 5 bases short and J 4 bases short, with 16 bases between. The CDR3 spans 15 residues. For the CDR3, the DNA is TGTGCCAGCAGTTCCGGTGCGGGCGTGGCAGATACGCAGTATTTT. As protein: CASSSGAGVADTQYF.

The sample holds a few counts of this clone. This chain links TRBV6-4 with TRBJ1-2, with 12 bases aligning to TRBD1. J gave up 6 bases and V 2 bases, and 7 bases lay outside the gene matches. Looked up from germline, CDR1 is MRHNA and CDR2 is SNTAGT. The CDR3 covers 16 residues. The DNA of the CDR3 is TGTGCCAGCAGTGACAAGCCGGGACAGGGGGCAGATGGCTACACCTTC. This encodes CASSDKPGQGADGYTF.

The rearrangement uses TRBV5-1 and TRBJ2-2; D remains ambiguous. Germline assignment: CDR1 SGHRS and CDR2 YFSETQ. The CDR3 totals 15 residues. V shed 0 bases and J shed 4 bases, with 10 bases lying between them. The CDR3 loop is CASSLAGLGTGELFF. In DNA form, the CDR3 reads TGCGCCAGCAGCTTGGCCGGGTTGGGCACCGGGGAGCTGTTTTTT.

The chain links TRBV5-1 to TRBJ2-5; D might be TRBD1 (6 bases). CDR1 SGHRS and CDR2 YFSETQ come from the germline V gene. The CDR3 loop spans 16 amino acids. The V end lost 0 bases, the J end lost 5 bases, and 17 bases lay between the germline ends. The CDR3 reads CASSLAQAGDLETQYF. DNA of the CDR3: TGCGCCAGCAGCTTGGCCCAGGCAGGGGATTTGGAGACCCAGTACTTC.

The chain recombines TRBV7-2 with TRBJ1-4; tentatively, D is TRBD1 (6 bases). The germline V gene encodes CDR1 SGHTA and CDR2 FQGNSA. The V gene lost 5 bases and the J gene lost 0 bases, with 10 bases spanning the gap. The length of the CDR3 is 15 residues. CDR3 region: CASSMNRATNEKLFF. DNA for the CDR3: TGTGCCAGCAGCATGAACAGGGCAACTAATGAAAAACTGTTTTTT.

This chain connects TRBV7-3 to TRBJ2-3, with TRBD2 matching over 8 bases. The CDR3 runs 15 residues. Per the germline V gene, CDR1 is SGHTA and CDR2 is FQGTGA. Trimming took 5 bases from V and 2 from J; bases not matched to a gene: 6. The CDR3 protein is CASSLGGALTDTQYF. The CDR3 DNA reads TGTGCCAGCAGCCTCGGGGGGGCCCTCACAGATACGCAGTATTTT. The complete variable domain, with remaining parts taken from reference TRBV7-3 and TRBJ2-3, reads GAGVSQTPSNKVTEKGKYVELRCDPISGHTALYWYRQSLGQGPEFLIYFQGTGAADDSGLPNDRFFAVRPEGSVSTLKIQRTERGDSAVYLCASSLGGALTDTQYFGPGTRLTVL.

The genes are TRBV4-1 and TRBJ1-3; 8 bases are shared with TRBD1. The CDR3 is 14 amino acids. Germline V lookup: CDR1 MGHRA, CDR2 YSYEKL. J lost 4 bases, V lost 5 bases, and 4 bases had no gene match. The DNA for the CDR3 is TGCGCCAGCAGCGACAGGGGAGTGGGAAACACCATATATTTT. This codes for CASSDRGVGNTIYF.

The rearrangement links TRBV10-3 to TRBJ2-2; 8 positions match TRBD2. Germline lookup yields CDR1 ENHRY and CDR2 SYGVKD. V shed 7 bases, J shed 6 bases, and the junction held 10 bases outside the gene matches. The CDR3 spans 15 residues. The CDR3 sequence is CAINKRGRSSGELFF. CDR3 DNA sequence: TGTGCCATCAATAAGCGGGGGCGGTCGTCCGGGGAGCTGTTTTTT.

The chain is built from TRBV14 and TRBJ1-4; D is ambiguous. Per germline, CDR1 SGHDN and CDR2 FVKESK. The CDR3 loop spans 14 amino acids. V was cut by 2 bases and J by 7 bases, with 11 bases left in between. The CDR3 DNA sequence: TGTGCCAGCAGCCAACACGCCGGGAGTGAAAAACTGTTTTTT. It codes for CASSQHAGSEKLFF.

This clone has just a few counts. The CDR3 nucleotides are TGTGCCAGCAGCCCGGACAGGGCCCCCTCACCCCTCCACTTT. Its translation: CASSPDRAPSPLHF. The genes are TRBV2 and TRBJ1-6; 8 positions match TRBD1. The CDR3 consists of 14 residues. V lost 6 bases and J lost 10; bases outside the gene matches: 8. Germline CDR1 reads SNHLY; CDR2 reads FYNNEI.

This clone came up once. The rearrangement links TRBV5-1 to TRBJ1-1; a possible D gene is TRBD1 (5 bases). CDR3 length: 14 amino acids. The V gene lost 4 bases and the J gene lost 3 bases, with 13 bases spanning the gap. The germline V gene encodes CDR1 SGHRS and CDR2 YFSETQ. Here the CDR3 reads CASSPSGVYTEAFF. CDR3 DNA: TGCGCCAGCAGCCCCTCGGGGGTTTACACTGAAGCTTTCTTT.

The chain couples TRBV5-4 to TRBJ2-3; 8 positions match TRBD1. The CDR3 runs to 15 residues. V lost 5 bases and J lost 6; bases outside the gene matches: 11. The germline CDR1 and CDR2 sequences are SGHNT and YYREEE (reference sequence). In DNA form, the CDR3 reads TGTGCCAGCAGAAAAAACAGGGGGTTAGGGGATACGCAGTATTTT. Translating it yields CASRKNRGLGDTQYF.

The chain carries TRBV4-1 and TRBJ2-7; 8 nucleotides line up with TRBD2. With V trimmed by 4 bases and J by 3 bases, 5 bases remained unmatched. Germline CDR1 reads MGHRA; CDR2 reads YSYEKL. The CDR3 totals 14 residues. The CDR3 loop reads CASSLSGEGYEQYV. The CDR3 coding sequence is TGCGCCAGCAGCCTTAGCGGGGAGGGCTACGAGCAGTACGTC.

The rearrangement joins TRBV6-4 to TRBJ1-1; D gene unclear. The CDR3 spans 13 residues. Between the trimmed V and J ends, which lost 10 bases and 8 bases, there was a span of 20 bases. Germline assignment: CDR1 MRHNA and CDR2 SNTAGT. The CDR3 sequence is CATPPRSPSEAFF. CDR3 nucleotide sequence: TGTGCCACCCCCCCCCGGTCGCCGAGCGAAGCTTTCTTT.

J is TRBJ2-7 and V is TRBV5-1, with D hard to call. V gave up 6 bases and J gave up 0 bases, with 10 bases separating them. This CDR3 is 13 amino acids long. Germline loops: CDR1 SGHRS, CDR2 YFSETQ. This chain's CDR3 is CASMMSGSYEQYF. The CDR3 DNA follows: TGCGCCAGCATGATGTCAGGCTCCTACGAGCAGTACTTC.

Note on this clone: Relative to the germline gene, one junction end is altered; a read error may explain this. The V gene is TRBV5-1, the J gene TRBJ2-7; 9 bases are a match to TRBD1. There are 15 residues in the CDR3. In germline, CDR1 is SGHRS, CDR2 YFSETQ. CDR3 protein: CASSLSGTGSSEQYF. The CDR3 nucleotides read TGCGCCAGCAGCTTGTCCGGGACAGGGTCCTCCGAGCAGTACTTC.

The chain links TRBV11-2 to TRBJ2-3; 8 bases line up with TRBD1. Germline CDR1 SGHAT, CDR2 FQNNGV. This CDR3 contains 15 residues. The junction had 8 bases not matched to a gene; V was cut back by 5 bases and J by 4 bases. This CDR3 is CASSRQGWGADTQYF. The CDR3, as DNA: TGTGCCAGCAGCCGACAGGGGTGGGGGGCAGATACGCAGTATTTT. Full variable domain (missing parts from reference TRBV11-2 and TRBJ2-3): EAGVAQSPRYKIIEKRQSVAFWCNPISGHATLYWYQQILGQGPKLLIQFQNNGVVDDSQLPKDRFSAERLKGVDSTLKIQPAKLEDSAVYLCASSRQGWGADTQYFGPGTRLTVL.

V is TRBV2 and J is TRBJ2-2, with D tentatively TRBD1 (5 bases). V was clipped by 8 bases and J by 4 bases, with 11 bases between them. This CDR3 has 13 residues. Germline V gene data show CDR1 as SNHLY and CDR2 as FYNNEI. The CDR3 bases are TGTGCCAGCGGGCAGGGATTCACCGGGGAGCTGTTTTTT. Residues: CASGQGFTGELFF.

This sequence joins TRBV5-1 and TRBJ2-3, with 10 nucleotides matching TRBD1. The CDR3 sequence is 15 residues long. J was trimmed by 4 bases and V by 7 bases; bases with no gene match: 9. Germline CDR1 reads SGHRS; CDR2 reads YFSETQ. CDR3 DNA: TGCGCCAGCGGTACCGGGACAGGGGAGGCAGATACGCAGTATTTT. This translates into CASGTGTGEADTQYF.

J is TRBJ1-2 and V is TRBV25-1; D gene uncertain. V was pared by 8 bases and J by 7 bases, with 11 bases between. Germline V gene lookup returns CDR1 MGHDK and CDR2 SYGVNS. There are 11 residues in the CDR3. The CDR3 nucleotides read TGTGCCAGCGCGTGGTTTGGTGGCTACACCTTC. It specifies CASAWFGGYTF.